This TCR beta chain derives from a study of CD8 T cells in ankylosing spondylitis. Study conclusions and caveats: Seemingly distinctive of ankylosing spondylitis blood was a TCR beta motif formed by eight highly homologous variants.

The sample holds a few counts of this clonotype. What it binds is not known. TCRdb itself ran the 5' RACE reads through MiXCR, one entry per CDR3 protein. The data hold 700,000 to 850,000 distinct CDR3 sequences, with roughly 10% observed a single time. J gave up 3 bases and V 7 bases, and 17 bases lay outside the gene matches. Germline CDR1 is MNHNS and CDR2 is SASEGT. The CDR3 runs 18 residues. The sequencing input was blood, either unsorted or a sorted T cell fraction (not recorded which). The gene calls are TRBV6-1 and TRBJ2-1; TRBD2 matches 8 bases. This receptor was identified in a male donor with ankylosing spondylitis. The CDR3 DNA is TGTGCCAGCACTCCCGTTGGCGCCGGGACTAGAGACTACAATGAGCAGTTCTTC. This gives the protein CASTPVGAGTRDYNEQFF.